This paragraph reports one T cell receptor beta chain. The specificity of this receptor is unknown. No base-level quality is on record; no much larger clone is a single base apart. This sample was included in a study of beta chain features in type 1 diabetes listed by TCRdb under 2018. A note on the overall study: No differences in mean age, gender distribution, total cell number or subset yield were found between patients and healthy donors. Regulatory and stem cell-like memory subsets were isolated from only 8 patients and about 8 healthy donors, whereas naive and central memory subsets came from all 28 donors. In the study, recently diagnosed type 1 diabetes patients and matched healthy donors were compared on the TCRB repertoires of their sorted circulating CD4+ T cell subsets. A total of about 110,000,000 sorted cells were examined across all samples, and a strong correlation was observed between cell number per subset and RNA yield.

The investigation overall reported the following: Because cDNA was sequenced instead of genomic DNA, activated cells with high expression could be over-represented, although the groups did not differ in activation or CD3 levels. HLA sub-analyses involved small numbers of individuals, so any influence of HLA type on TCRB rearrangement remained unresolved. At VDJ recombination sites, type 1 diabetes patients had fewer insertions and more deleted nucleotides, which implies abnormalities in thymic rearrangement. Naive, central memory and regulatory TCRB repertoires appeared to be more alike among patients than among healthy donors. Type 1 diabetes patients showed a moderate but significant shortening of TCRB CDR3 length in all four CD4+ subsets. Shorter templates might be favored by PCR, yet because patient and control samples were amplified and corrected together, any such skew would affect both groups equally.

The entire amount of isolated RNA was reverse transcribed using the High Capacity cDNA Reverse Transcription Kit, so the sequenced TCRB transcripts were expressed ones. Deep immunoSEQ sequencing was applied to naive, central memory and regulatory T cell samples, giving an average of roughly 3.3 million total reads per sample. Sorted cells were lysed in RLT buffer, and RNA was extracted using DNase-treated RNeasy Micro or Mini kits according to cell number. To prevent cross-contamination, each cell subset was processed individually, whereas patient and healthy donor samples were processed jointly. The immunoSEQ multiplex PCR was used to amplify TCRB sequences from cDNA, yielding 87-bp fragments that span the CDR3 region. The amplicons were sequenced using the Illumina HiSeq platform. For the original study's pipeline: PCR bias was computationally corrected using synthetic template baselines, reads within Hamming distance 2 were collapsed, and singletons that could not be merged were discarded. Reads were aligned to IMGT to assign V, D and J genes, CDR3 length, and insertions or deletions at six rearrangement sites. Within each subset, clonotype counts were normalized to sorted cell number, and only after that were true diversity and Gini coefficients computed with the tcR R package. The overlap coefficient, calculated on TCRB nucleotide sequences, was used to quantify repertoire sharing. Out-of-frame TCRB sequences from naive cells were analyzed to stand in for the pre-selection repertoire. TCRdb re-hosts the immuneACCESS table, in-frame sequences only. Its copies lack some clones; in the studies checked, an unresolved V gene accounts for under half of them, and the cause for the rest is not known. That table supplies the V and J calls and clone size; D and trimming were determined from the DNA. This sample has 600,000 to 700,000 clones in its table, and 13% of those were observed once. Roughly 0.022% of the sample goes to the ten largest clones.

From each donor, a single peripheral blood sample of about 110 mL on average was drawn into heparinised tubes. A BD FACSAria II and a panel including CD45RO, CCR7, CD25, CD127, CD95 and CD27 were used to sort naive, central memory, regulatory and stem cell-like memory CD4+ T cells. All sorted populations exceeded 98% purity. PBMCs were isolated right away by Lymphoprep density gradient centrifugation and were stained directly, without culture. So that batch effects would be minimized, each experiment stained and sorted samples in pairs, pairing one healthy donor with one patient. The CDR3 measures 15 amino acids from cysteine to phenylalanine. Only the CDR3 DNA is retained, 45 bases long and in frame from the first base. CDR1 is given as MGHRA and CDR2 as YSYEKL, both from the germline V gene. V was cut back by 4 bases and J by 3 bases, leaving a gap of 16 bases between them.

Sequencing was performed on naive CD4+ T cells from blood. The sample's cell subset or site label, in plain terms: true naive CD4+ T cells. The TCR originated in a man aged 18 to 30 with type 1 diabetes. The chain links TRBV4-1 with TRBJ2-7, with a tentative D gene TRBD1 over 6 matching bases. Here is the DNA: TGCGCCAGCAGCCCACACAGGGTAAGGGACTACGAGCAGTACTTC. This translates into CASSPHRVRDYEQYF.